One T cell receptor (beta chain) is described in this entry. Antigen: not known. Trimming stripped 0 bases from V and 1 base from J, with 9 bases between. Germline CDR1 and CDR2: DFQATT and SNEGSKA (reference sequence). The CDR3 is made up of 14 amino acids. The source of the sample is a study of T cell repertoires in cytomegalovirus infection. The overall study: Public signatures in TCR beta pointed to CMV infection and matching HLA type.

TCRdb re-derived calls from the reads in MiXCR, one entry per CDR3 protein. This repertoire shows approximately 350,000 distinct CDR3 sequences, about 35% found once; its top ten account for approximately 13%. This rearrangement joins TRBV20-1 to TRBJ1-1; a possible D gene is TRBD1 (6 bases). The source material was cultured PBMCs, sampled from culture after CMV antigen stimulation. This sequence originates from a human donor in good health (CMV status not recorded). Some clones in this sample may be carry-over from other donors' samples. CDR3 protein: CSAREVRGNTEAFF. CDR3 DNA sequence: TGCAGTGCTAGAGAGGTCAGGGGGAACACTGAAGCTTTCTTT.